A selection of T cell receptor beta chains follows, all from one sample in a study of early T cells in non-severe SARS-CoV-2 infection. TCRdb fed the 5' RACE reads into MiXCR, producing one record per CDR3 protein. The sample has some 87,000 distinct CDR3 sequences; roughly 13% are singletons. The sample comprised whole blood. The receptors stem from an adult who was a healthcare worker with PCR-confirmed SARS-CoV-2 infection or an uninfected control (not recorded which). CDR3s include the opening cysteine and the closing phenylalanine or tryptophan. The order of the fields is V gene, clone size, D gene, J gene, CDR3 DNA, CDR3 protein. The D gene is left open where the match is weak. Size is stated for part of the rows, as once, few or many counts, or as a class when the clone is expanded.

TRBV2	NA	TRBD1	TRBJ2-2	TGTGCCAGTGGACAGGGGACGACCGGGGAGCTGTTTTTT	CASGQGTTGELFF
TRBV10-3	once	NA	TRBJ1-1	TGTGCCATCAGTGAGTGGGACGCGGGGGGAGGCACTGAAGCTTTCTTT	CAISEWDAGGGTEAFF
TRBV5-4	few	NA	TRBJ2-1	TGTGCCAGCAGCTTGGACCAGGGAAAAAACAATGAGCAGTTCTTC	CASSLDQGKNNEQFF
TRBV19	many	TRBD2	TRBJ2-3	TGTGCCAGTAGTCGCGGGGGTGATGGTTATACGCAGTATTTT	CASSRGGDGYTQYF
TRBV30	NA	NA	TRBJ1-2	TGTGCCTGGACAACAGCTACTTATGGCTACACCTTC	CAWTTATYGYTF
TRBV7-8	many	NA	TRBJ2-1	TGTGCCAGCAGCTTAGCGTTCGGGGCTGATGACTACAATGAGCAGTTCTTC	CASSLAFGADDYNEQFF
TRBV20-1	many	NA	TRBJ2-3	TGCAGTGCCAAGACAGTTACAGATACGCAGTATTTT	CSAKTVTDTQYF
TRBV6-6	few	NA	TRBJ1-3	TGTGCCAGCAGTACCAACGCTGGAAACACCATATATTTT	CASSTNAGNTIYF
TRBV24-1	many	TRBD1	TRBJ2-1	TGTGCCACCAGTGATTCCCCGAGGGGGCAGTTGAATGAGCAGTTCTTC	CATSDSPRGQLNEQFF
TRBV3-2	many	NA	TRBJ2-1	TGTGCCAGCAGGCTAGTCCTTGGAGGGCCCAATGAGCAGTTCTTC	CASRLVLGGPNEQFF
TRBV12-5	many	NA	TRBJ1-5	TGTGCTAGTGGTCAAGGTCAGCCCCAGCATTTT	CASGQGQPQHF
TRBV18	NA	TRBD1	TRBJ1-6	TGTGCCAGCTCATTCCTACAGGGGGAGGCCCTCCACTTT	CASSFLQGEALHF
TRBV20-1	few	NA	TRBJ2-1	TGCAGTGCTAGCCTCTCATGGGAGCAGTTCTTC	CSASLSWEQFF
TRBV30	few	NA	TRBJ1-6	TGTGCCTGGAAACAGGAGAGTTCACCCCTCCACTTT	CAWKQESSPLHF
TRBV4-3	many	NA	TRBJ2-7	TGCGCCAGCAGCCAAGATCTGGGTACTTCCACCTACGAGCAGTACTTC	CASSQDLGTSTYEQYF
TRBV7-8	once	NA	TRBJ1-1	TGTGCCAGCAGCCCCTATGTCGGGGGTAGGATGAACACTGAAGCTTTCTTT	CASSPYVGGRMNTEAFF
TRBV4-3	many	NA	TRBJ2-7	TGCGCCAGCAGCCCTACCGAACCCGGGGGGCCGTCCTACGAGCAGTACTTC	CASSPTEPGGPSYEQYF
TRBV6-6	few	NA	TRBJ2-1	TGTGCCAGCAGTTACCCCCAGGGGGGCAGAAATGAGCAGTTCTTC	CASSYPQGGRNEQFF
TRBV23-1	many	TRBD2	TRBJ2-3	TGCGCCCCCGGGGAGCGGGGCACCACAGATACGCAGTATTTT	CAPGERGTTDTQYF
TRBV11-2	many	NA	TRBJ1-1	TGTGCCAGCAGCCGAACTCGAGGGGCTTACTTTGAAGCTTTCTTT	CASSRTRGAYFEAFF
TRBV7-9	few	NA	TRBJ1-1	TGTGCCAGCAGCTTACTCCCTTCAGGCCTGTCTACTGAAGCTTTCTTT	CASSLLPSGLSTEAFF
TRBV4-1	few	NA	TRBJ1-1	TGCGCCAGCAGCCAAGTAAGGGGACTGGAGAACACTGAAGCTTTCTTT	CASSQVRGLENTEAFF
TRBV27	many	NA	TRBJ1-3	TGTGCCAGCAAAACTCAGGGAGGTGGAAACACCATATATTTT	CASKTQGGGNTIYF
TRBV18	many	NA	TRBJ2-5	TGTGCCAGCTCACCCACAGAGCAAGAGACCCAGTACTTC	CASSPTEQETQYF
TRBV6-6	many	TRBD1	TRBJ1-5	TGTGCCAGCAGACAGGGGGCTGTGGGTCAGCCCCAGCATTTT	CASRQGAVGQPQHF
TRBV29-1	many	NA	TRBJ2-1	TGCAGCGCCGGGACGGAGTCCTACAATGAGCAGTTCTTC	CSAGTESYNEQFF
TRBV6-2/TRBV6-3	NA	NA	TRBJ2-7	TGTGCCAGCAAGACGAGCGGGACAGCCTACGAGCAGTACTTC	CASKTSGTAYEQYF
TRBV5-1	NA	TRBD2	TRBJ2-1	TGCGCCAGCAGCTTGAGAAGCGGGGGGCCCAATGAGCAGTTCTTC	CASSLRSGGPNEQFF
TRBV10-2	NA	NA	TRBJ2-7	TGCGCCAGCAGACTAGGGGAGCAGTACTTC	CASRLGEQYF
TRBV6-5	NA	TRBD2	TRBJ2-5	TGTGCCAGCAGTTCGGGACTAGATATGGAGACCCAGTACTTC	CASSSGLDMETQYF
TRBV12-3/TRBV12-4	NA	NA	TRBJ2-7	TGTGCCAGCAGTCCATGGCGGAACTCCTACGAGCAGTACTTC	CASSPWRNSYEQYF
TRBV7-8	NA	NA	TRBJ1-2	TGTGCCAGCAGCTTAATACGCCGCAGAGGACCTAACTATGGCTACACCTTC	CASSLIRRRGPNYGYTF
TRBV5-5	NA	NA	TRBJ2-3	TGTGCCAGCAGCTTTGTTCGGCGCACAGATATGCAGTATTTT	CASSFVRRTDMQYF
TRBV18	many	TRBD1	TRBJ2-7	TGTGCCAGCTCACCCGACAGGGCGGTCGGCTACGAGCAGTACTTC	CASSPDRAVGYEQYF
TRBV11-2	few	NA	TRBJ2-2	TGTGCCAGCAGCGTTACCCCTCCCCCGTCCGGGGAGCTGTTTTTT	CASSVTPPPSGELFF
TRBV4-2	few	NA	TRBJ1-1	TGTGCCAGCAGCCAAGACGGTATTGGGGTGGCACGCAATGAAGCTTTCTTT	CASSQDGIGVARNEAFF
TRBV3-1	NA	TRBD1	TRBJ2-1	TGTGCCAGCACCCTTATTACCGGGACAGGGCGGAATGAGCAGTTCTTC	CASTLITGTGRNEQFF
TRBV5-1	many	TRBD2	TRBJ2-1	TGCGCCAGCAGCCGGACCTCCAGCGGGGGGCCTGGGGAGCAGTTCTTC	CASSRTSSGGPGEQFF
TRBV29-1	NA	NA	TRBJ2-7	TGCAGCGCTCTGGGGGGGCGACTAAACACCTACGAGCAGTACTTC	CSALGGRLNTYEQYF
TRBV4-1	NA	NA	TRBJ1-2	TGCGCCAGCAGCCAAGATGGGGAGTATGGCTACACCTTC	CASSQDGEYGYTF
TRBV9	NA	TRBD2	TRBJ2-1	TGTGCCAGCAGCCCCCGACTAGCGGGGGGGCCTAATGAGCAGTTCTTC	CASSPRLAGGPNEQFF
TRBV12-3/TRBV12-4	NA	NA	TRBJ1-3	TGTGCCAGCAGTTTAAGGGGGAGAGAAAACACCATATATTTT	CASSLRGRENTIYF
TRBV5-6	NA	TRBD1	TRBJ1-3	TGTGCCAGCAGCTTGGCGCAGGGGGCTCGGGGAAACACCATATATTTT	CASSLAQGARGNTIYF
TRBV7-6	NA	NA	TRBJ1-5	TGTGCCAGCAGCTTAGGGCAGGGCCTCAATCAGCCCCAGCATTTT	CASSLGQGLNQPQHF
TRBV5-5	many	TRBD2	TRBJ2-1	TGTGCCAGCAGTCAATCCTATAGCGGGGCCTCATCGGAGCAGTTCTTC	CASSQSYSGASSEQFF
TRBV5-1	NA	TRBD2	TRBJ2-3	TGCGCCAGCAGCTGGGGGGACTACGCCTCGGGGGATACGCAGTATTTT	CASSWGDYASGDTQYF
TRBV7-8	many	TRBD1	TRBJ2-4	TGTGCCAGCAGCTTAAGTGGAGACAGGGTCACCAAAAACATTCAGTACTTC	CASSLSGDRVTKNIQYF
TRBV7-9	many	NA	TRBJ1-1	TGTGCCAGCAGGGGTCGGGGGGACACTGAAGCTTTCTTT	CASRGRGDTEAFF
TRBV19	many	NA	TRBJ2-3	TGTGCCAGTAGTATAGATGGTATCGCAGATACGCAGTATTTT	CASSIDGIADTQYF
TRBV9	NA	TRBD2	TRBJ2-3	TGTGCCAGCAGCGTAGGCCGCGCGGGGGAAGTAGGGACGCAGTATTTT	CASSVGRAGEVGTQYF
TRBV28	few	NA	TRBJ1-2	TGTGCCAGCGGGGGGGGCGCAGGTCATGGCTACACCTTC	CASGGGAGHGYTF
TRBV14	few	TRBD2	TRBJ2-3	TGTGCCAGCAGCCAAAGAACGAGCGGGGGGACCTGGTGGGATACGCAGTATTTT	CASSQRTSGGTWWDTQYF
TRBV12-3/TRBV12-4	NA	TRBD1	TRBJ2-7	TGTGCCAGCAGGGACAGGGGAAGGTACGAGCAGTACTTC	CASRDRGRYEQYF
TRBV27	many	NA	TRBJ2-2	TGTGCCAGCAGTTTCCCTGACTCGGTGGCGGCCGGGGAGCTGTTTTTT	CASSFPDSVAAGELFF
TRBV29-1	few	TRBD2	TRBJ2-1	TGCAGCGTTGCACAGCGACTAGCGGGGGGTCAGGGGTTCTTC	CSVAQRLAGGQGFF
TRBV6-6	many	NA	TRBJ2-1	TGTGCCAGCAGTTACTCAAACAATGAGCAGTTCTTC	CASSYSNNEQFF
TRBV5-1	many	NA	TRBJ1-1	TGCGCCAGCAGCTTTGGGATGAACACTGAAGCTTTCTTT	CASSFGMNTEAFF
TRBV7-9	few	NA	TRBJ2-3	TGTGCCAGCCTTGGGGGCTTTAGCACAGATACGCAGTATTTT	CASLGGFSTDTQYF
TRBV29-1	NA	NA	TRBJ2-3	TGCAGCGTTTTGGGCTTGGATACGCAGTATTTT	CSVLGLDTQYF
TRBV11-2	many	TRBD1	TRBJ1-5	TGTGCCAGCAGCCCCACCGGGACAGGGGATCAGCCCCAGCATTTT	CASSPTGTGDQPQHF